The sequence of this T cell receptor (beta chain) was determined in a study of neurological immune-mediated disorders. The study's findings and limits: TCR clonal expansion peaked in HTLV-1-associated myelopathy patients and was lowest in multiple sclerosis patients.

PBMCs stored at -80 C, numbering 2 million, were the origin of the unsorted libraries. 5'RACE with 10-nucleotide random UMIs produced the cDNA. TCRdb reprocessed the 5' RACE reads via MiXCR and lists one record per CDR3 protein. In the table there are 53,000 or so distinct CDR3 sequences, about 13% of which are singletons. The germline CDR1 and CDR2 sequences are LNHNV and YYDKDF (reference sequence). The germline V and J ends were trimmed by 1 base and 1 base, with 11 bases remaining between them. The CDR3 is 16 amino acids. In its sample, this clonotype was seen many times. Its antigen remains unidentified.

Material for sequencing was PBMCs. The rearrangement links TRBV15 to TRBJ2-1, with D perhaps matching TRBD1 (5 bases). This sequence originates from a woman aged 55-69 years with HTLV-1-associated myelopathy (HAM/TSP). CDR3 in amino acids: CATSRAGHSSYNEQFF. Written as DNA, the CDR3 is TGTGCCACCAGCAGAGCAGGGCATTCTTCCTACAATGAGCAGTTCTTC.